This entry lists 12 T cell receptor beta chains sequenced from one sample in a study of PD-1 blockade in classical Hodgkin lymphoma. Profiled with immunoSEQ multiplex PCR; TCRdb holds only in-frame clones, not every one. The sample gives tens of thousands of clones, nearly 90% of which show up once; about 10% is in the top ten. Each and every patient relapsed after autologous stem cell transplantation, and patients got differing brentuximab vedotin exposure. The material was peripheral blood mononuclear cells (PBMCs), obtained before the second cycle of nivolumab. The receptors were sampled from a human donor with classical Hodgkin lymphoma.

The chain joins TRBV30 to TRBJ2-7, with 8 positions matching TRBD1. The V segment lost 4 bases and the J segment 3 bases; nucleotides outside the gene matches: 11. CDR1 GTSNPN and CDR2 SVGIG come from the germline V gene (reference sequence). This CDR3 is built from 15 residues. The DNA for the CDR3 is TGTGCCTGGACCTCTCCCGGGACAGGTAGCTACGAGCAGTACTTC. Amino acid sequence: CAWTSPGTGSYEQYF.

The chain has TRBV28 and TRBJ2-7; D not resolved. The V end lost 8 bases, the J end lost 10 bases, and 24 bases lay between the germline ends. This CDR3 region has 14 residues. Germline assignment: CDR1 MDHEN and CDR2 SYDVKM. The CDR3 DNA follows: TGTGCCAGCGGATTGGGTTCATTAGGCCGTGGACAGTACTTC. It codes for CASGLGSLGRGQYF.

This clone has just a few counts. This chain uses TRBV5-6 with TRBJ2-7, with a weak D call TRBD2 (7 bases). The germline V and J ends were trimmed by 4 bases and 4 bases, with 21 bases remaining between them. The CDR3 runs 16 residues. Germline CDR1 SGHDT, CDR2 YYEEEE. CDR3 DNA: TGTGCCAGCAGCGGAGGCGGGGGCCGTGGGACGTACGAGCAGTACTTC. Protein sequence: CASSGGGGRGTYEQYF.

This chain joins TRBV7-9 and TRBJ2-2; a possible D gene is TRBD2 (5 bases). Germline CDR1 reads SEHNR; CDR2 reads FQNEAQ (reference sequence). Trimming left V 5 bases short and J 1 base short, with 11 bases between. The length of the CDR3 is 15 residues. Here the CDR3 reads CASSPGSGNTGELFF. DNA of the CDR3: TGTGCCAGCAGCCCAGGCAGCGGGAACACCGGGGAGCTGTTTTTT. Together with reference TRBV7-9 and TRBJ2-2, the CDR3 gives the full variable domain: DTGVSQNPRHKITKRGQNVTFRCDPISEHNRLYWYRQTLGQGPEFLTYFQNEAQLEKSRLLSDRFSAERPKGSFSTLEIQRTEQGDSAMYLCASSPGSGNTGELFFGEGSRLTVL.

The genes are TRBV7-7 and TRBJ2-5, with a weak D call TRBD2 (5 bases). Trimming cost V 3 bases and J 1 base, with 12 bases left between them. This CDR3 is built from 15 residues. CDR1 and CDR2 (germline): SSHAT, FNYEAQ (reference sequence). The CDR3 loop is CASSFAGGSQETQYF. CDR3 DNA: TGTGCCAGCAGCTTTGCGGGCGGGTCCCAAGAGACCCAGTACTTC.

The gene calls are TRBV19 and TRBJ2-1; 12 bases align to TRBD2. This CDR3 is built from 17 residues. Germline CDR1 reads LNHDA; CDR2 reads SQIVND (reference sequence). The J segment lost 1 base and the V segment lost 5 bases, leaving 6 bases of the junction unmatched. The CDR3 loop is CASSATSGGESYNEQFF. The CDR3 coding sequence is TGTGCCAGTAGTGCGACTAGCGGGGGTGAATCCTACAATGAGCAGTTCTTC.

This chain joins TRBV7-2 and TRBJ2-1; maybe TRBD2 (5 bases). Germline V gene data show CDR1 as SGHTA and CDR2 as FQGNSA. This CDR3 comprises 17 residues. With 5 bases removed from V and 0 bases from J, the gap between germline ends came to 17 bases. CDR3 amino acids: CASSPSMVASSYNEQFF. The CDR3 DNA reads TGTGCCAGCAGCCCATCGATGGTAGCGAGCTCCTACAATGAGCAGTTCTTC. The variable domain in full, with the rest retrieved from reference TRBV7-2 and TRBJ2-1, is GAGVSQSPSNKVTEKGKDVELRCDPISGHTALYWYRQSLGQGLEFLIYFQGNSAPDKSGLPSDRFSAERTGGSVSTLTIQRTQQEDSAVYLCASSPSMVASSYNEQFFGPGTRLTVL.

This clone was recorded once. The chain uses TRBV19 and TRBJ2-2; no clear D gene. Germline CDR1 is LNHDA and CDR2 is SQIVND (reference sequence). Trimming took off 7 bases at V and 8 bases at J, with 11 bases between the two ends. The CDR3 is 12 residues long. The CDR3 DNA reads TGTGCCAGTAAAATCATAGGGGGGGAGCTGTTTTTT. Translated, it gives CASKIIGGELFF.

This chain connects TRBV28 to TRBJ2-7, with a weak D call TRBD1 (6 bases). CDR3 length: 15 amino acids. CDR1 and CDR2 from the germline V gene are MDHEN and SYDVKM. The germline V and J ends were trimmed by 2 bases and 3 bases, with 14 bases remaining between them. The CDR3 nucleotides read TGTGCCAGCAGTTTAGGAGACAGGTCCAGCTACGAGCAGTACTTC. Translating it yields CASSLGDRSSYEQYF.

This chain uses TRBV4-1 with TRBJ1-3; D is ambiguous. V was trimmed by 0 bases and J by 8 bases, leaving 17 bases between them. Germline CDR1 reads MGHRA; CDR2 reads YSYEKL. The CDR3 is 16 residues long. For the CDR3, the DNA is TGCGCCAGCAGCCAAGATTCCTTCTCGGGAGTGTACACCATATATTTT. It is translated as CASSQDSFSGVYTIYF.

This chain joins TRBV5-1 and TRBJ2-1; 7 bases map to TRBD1. CDR1 SGHRS and CDR2 YFSETQ come from the germline V gene. J was trimmed by 0 bases and V by 4 bases; bases with no gene match: 13. This CDR3 is 18 amino acids long. The CDR3 DNA reads as TGCGCCAGCAGCGATCCGGGACAGACGACTCGCTCCTACAATGAGCAGTTCTTC. Translating gives CASSDPGQTTRSYNEQFF. Based on the CDR3 plus reference TRBV5-1 and TRBJ2-1, the full variable domain is KAGVTQTPRYLIKTRGQQVTLSCSPISGHRSVSWYQQTPGQGLQFLFEYFSETQRNKGNFPGRFSGRQFSNSRSEMNVSTLELGDSALYLCASSDPGQTTRSYNEQFFGPGTRLTVL.

This sequence joins TRBV7-8 and TRBJ2-5, with 9 positions matching TRBD1. CDR1 and CDR2 (germline): SGHVS, FQNEAQ. V shed 0 bases and J 1 base; nucleotides not matched to a gene: 3. This CDR3 comprises 16 residues. The CDR3 bases are TGTGCCAGCAGCTTAGCCGGGACAGGGTCCCAAGAGACCCAGTACTTC. It is translated as CASSLAGTGSQETQYF.